In this sample, the clone carrying this T cell receptor (beta chain) turned up once. This record comes from a study of T cell changes during pregnancy in multiple sclerosis. The CDR3 length is 14 residues. Losses at the gene ends were 0 bases for V and 4 bases for J; bases not matched to a gene: 1. Germline CDR1 reads SEHNR; CDR2 reads FQNEAQ (reference sequence). Only in-frame clones appear in the TCRdb table, and some are missing; sequencing was by immunoSEQ multiplex PCR. The data show about 18,000 clones, roughly 90% seen once. The sequence came from a female donor in good health, enrolled as a control in a pregnancy study. The chain couples TRBV7-9 to TRBJ1-1; TRBD1 matches 8 bases. The material was CD8+ T cells from peripheral blood mononuclear cells, obtained in the third trimester of pregnancy. The CDR3 here is CASSLADRGTEAFF. The CDR3 DNA sequence: TGTGCCAGCAGCTTAGCTGACAGGGGCACTGAAGCTTTCTTT.